The rows below give T cell receptor beta chains drawn from one sample of a study of CD8+CD57+ T cells in acquired aplastic anemia. TCRdb itself ran the reads through MiXCR, one entry per CDR3 protein. In the table there are 150,000 to 200,000 distinct CDR3 sequences, around 52% of which are singletons. Source material: sorted CD4+, CD8+, or CD8+CD57+ T cells (not recorded which) from PBMCs. These TCRs come from a human donor with aplastic anemia. Each CDR3 is given without its conserved first and last residue.

j_gene | v_gene | CDR3aa
TRBJ1-1 | TRBV6-1 | ASSQPGQGQWGTEAF
NA | TRBV7-9 | ASSLGPIGNEQF
TRBJ1-4 | TRBV5-4 | ASSPGQAINEKLF
TRBJ1-6 | TRBV14 | ASSQDGGSISPLH
TRBJ2-1 | TRBV5-4 | ASSLTIAGRGPPFNEQF
TRBJ1-2 | TRBV19 | ASSYRRTDGYT
TRBJ2-5 | TRBV6-1 | ASSLTRLATQETQY
TRBJ2-1 | TRBV4-2 | ASSQERGYNQQF
TRBJ1-1 | TRBV19 | ASSYSRTEAF
TRBJ2-7 | TRBV2 | ASGRGPSYEQY
TRBJ1-2 | TRBV11-1 | ASSNTKQTAAYGYT
TRBJ2-5 | TRBV5-1 | ASSGGTGEETQY
TRBJ1-1 | TRBV19 | ASRPTTGIMNTEAF
TRBJ1-6 | TRBV19 | ASSIVPGGNSPLH
TRBJ1-6 | TRBV15 | ASTGWGNNSPLH
TRBJ2-7 | TRBV20-1 | SAYLDGGRVPYEQY
TRBJ1-6 | TRBV7-9 | ASSSQGDSPLH
TRBJ1-2 | TRBV9 | ASTPRAGDGYT
TRBJ2-7 | TRBV24-1 | ATSRDSYEQY
TRBJ2-1 | TRBV4-1 | ASSQAGREPYNEQF
TRBJ1-1 | TRBV11-2 | ASSFGGPRNTEAF
TRBJ2-7 | TRBV11-2 | ASSPLGVDEQY
TRBJ1-1 | TRBV7-8 | ASRDRGYTEAF
TRBJ1-6 | TRBV19 | ASSTQGYNSPLH
TRBJ2-7 | TRBV10-2 | ASSDQRVQVQPYEQY
TRBJ2-5 | TRBV7-6 | ASSLGGTLQETQY
TRBJ2-1 | TRBV9 | ASSVGLAGEGF
TRBJ2-7 | TRBV11-3 | ASSSVAGGHEQY
TRBJ2-7 | TRBV10-3 | ATTERETYEQY
TRBJ2-5 | TRBV19 | ASTLAETQY
TRBJ1-6 | TRBV20-1 | SARDWDRFPLH
TRBJ2-3 | TRBV11-1 | ASSTLGLAGEEDSTDTQY
TRBJ1-5 | TRBV10-3 | AISESTPTSNQPQH
TRBJ2-7 | TRBV20-1 | SAERESGGEQY
TRBJ2-6 | TRBV29-1 | SVAGANVLT